This is a list of T cell receptor beta chains from one sample in a study of shared clonotypes between healthy human individuals. Only in-frame clones appear in the TCRdb table, and some are missing; sequencing was by immunoSEQ multiplex PCR. The sample lists 2.3 million or so clones, 90% to 95% seen once, with about 0.41% in the top ten. The specimen sequenced was naive CD4+ T cells from PBMCs. The receptor source for this set is a man between 18 and 29 years old in good health. Some clones in this sample may be carry-over from other donors' samples. Both conserved end residues are part of each CDR3. Fields, in order: clone size, V gene, J gene, CDR3 length, D gene, CDR3 protein, CDR3 DNA. The D gene is left open where the match is weak. The size entry is marked missing in some rows and otherwise reads once, few, many or a size class.

NA	TRBV6-6	TRBJ2-7	14	NA	CASRSPGTNYEQYF	TGTGCCAGCAGGTCACCCGGGACCAACTACGAGCAGTACTTC
NA	TRBV7-8	TRBJ2-7	14	NA	CASSLARIAYEQYF	TGTGCCAGCAGCTTAGCTCGGATAGCCTACGAGCAGTACTTC
NA	TRBV9	TRBJ2-3	16	TRBD2	CASSARTSGYTDTQYF	TGTGCCAGCAGCGCTCGGACTAGCGGTTACACAGATACGCAGTATTTT
NA	TRBV28	TRBJ1-2	14	NA	CASSYNRVPFGYTF	TGTGCCAGCAGTTATAACAGGGTGCCGTTTGGCTACACCTTC
NA	TRBV27	TRBJ1-2	13	NA	CASSPRGVRGYTF	TGTGCCAGCAGTCCCCGGGGGGTCAGGGGCTACACCTTC
NA	TRBV7-2	TRBJ2-1	14	TRBD2	CASSLAGSADEQFF	TGTGCCAGCAGTTTAGCGGGCTCGGCGGATGAGCAGTTCTTC
NA	TRBV30	TRBJ2-5	13	TRBD2	CAWRTSGQWTQYF	TGTGCCTGGAGAACTAGCGGCCAATGGACCCAGTACTTC
NA	TRBV7-9	TRBJ2-7	13	TRBD2	CASSHSGKGEQYF	TGTGCCAGCAGCCATAGCGGGAAGGGCGAGCAGTACTTC
NA	TRBV5-1	TRBJ2-5	19	TRBD1	CASSIYGTGGSANQETQYF	TGCGCCAGCAGCATATACGGGACAGGGGGAAGCGCCAACCAAGAGACCCAGTACTTC
NA	TRBV7-9	TRBJ1-4	12	NA	CASSSRVEKLFF	TGTGCCAGCAGCTCCCGAGTTGAAAAACTGTTTTTT
once	TRBV11-2	TRBJ1-2	17	TRBD1	CASSPTGGYGYDYGYTF	TGTGCCAGCAGCCCGACAGGGGGCTACGGGTACGACTATGGCTACACCTTC
NA	TRBV19	TRBJ1-5	15	NA	CASSTITGPNQPQHF	TGTGCCAGTAGTACCATTACAGGGCCTAATCAGCCCCAGCATTTT
NA	TRBV19	TRBJ2-3	16	TRBD2	CASRSLREGGPDTQYF	TGTGCCAGTAGGAGTTTGCGGGAGGGGGGCCCAGATACGCAGTATTTT
NA	TRBV7-2	TRBJ1-1	14	NA	CASSLGAAPGGAFF	TGTGCCAGCAGCTTAGGGGCAGCCCCTGGTGGGGCTTTCTTT
NA	TRBV10-3	TRBJ1-5	15	TRBD1	CAISVTGKSNQPQHF	TGTGCCATCAGCGTGACAGGGAAGAGCAATCAGCCCCAGCATTTT
few	TRBV29-1	TRBJ1-5	14	NA	CSVSYGAANQPQHF	TGCAGCGTTTCTTACGGGGCCGCCAATCAGCCCCAGCATTTT
NA	TRBV14	TRBJ2-5	17	NA	CASSLPKGLAVQETQYF	TGTGCCAGCAGCCTACCGAAGGGGCTCGCCGTTCAAGAGACCCAGTACTTC
once	TRBV6-5	TRBJ2-1	11	NA	CASRRGAHQFF	TGTGCCAGCAGAAGAGGGGCGCATCAGTTCTTC
NA	TRBV12-5	TRBJ1-2	14	NA	CASGLDDRNYGYTF	TGTGCTAGTGGTTTAGACGACAGAAACTATGGCTACACCTTC
NA	TRBV19	TRBJ2-1	14	TRBD2	CASSPLALYNEQFF	TGTGCCAGTAGCCCACTAGCGCTTTACAATGAGCAGTTCTTC
NA	TRBV18	TRBJ1-2	15	TRBD1	CASSLGQGTDYGYTF	TGTGCCAGCTCACTTGGCCAGGGGACAGACTATGGCTACACCTTC
NA	TRBV28	TRBJ1-2	14	NA	CASGPGSANYGYTF	TGTGCCAGCGGCCCGGGATCAGCTAACTATGGCTACACCTTC
NA	TRBV5-4	TRBJ2-7	14	TRBD1	CASSLELSRGEQYF	TGTGCCAGCAGCTTGGAGCTTAGCAGGGGGGAGCAGTACTTC
NA	TRBV2	TRBJ2-7	14	NA	CASSYTKGSGEQYF	TGTGCCAGCTCTTACACCAAAGGGTCGGGTGAGCAGTACTTC
NA	TRBV6-6	TRBJ1-1	14	NA	CASSQPVPGAWAFF	TGTGCCAGCAGCCAGCCGGTACCCGGGGCATGGGCTTTCTTT
NA	TRBV28	TRBJ1-1	13	NA	CASSFWGGTEAFF	TGTGCCAGCAGTTTCTGGGGGGGCACTGAAGCTTTCTTT
NA	TRBV28	TRBJ2-2	17	NA	CASSFPQGRRNTGELFF	TGTGCCAGCAGTTTCCCCCAGGGGCGAAGGAACACCGGGGAGCTGTTTTTT
NA	TRBV11-2	TRBJ2-2	16	NA	CASSLVKGRGTGELFF	TGTGCCAGCAGCTTAGTCAAGGGCCGAGGCACCGGGGAGCTGTTTTTT
NA	TRBV6-1	TRBJ2-3	16	NA	CASSEGETRVRDTQYF	TGTGCCAGCAGTGAAGGTGAAACAAGGGTGAGGGATACGCAGTATTTT
NA	TRBV10-3	TRBJ1-1	14	NA	CASSVGQANTEAFF	TGTGCCTCATCGGTAGGGCAGGCGAACACTGAAGCTTTCTTT
NA	TRBV11-2	TRBJ1-2	15	TRBD1	CASSSFRGRDYGYTF	TGTGCCAGCAGCTCCTTCAGGGGGCGTGACTATGGCTACACCTTC
NA	TRBV19	TRBJ1-1	14	NA	CASSIAQGRTEAFF	TGTGCCAGTAGTATAGCCCAGGGCCGCACTGAAGCTTTCTTT
NA	TRBV19	TRBJ2-7	15	TRBD1	CASSSPTGGSYEQYF	TGTGCCAGTAGTTCACCGACAGGGGGCTCCTACGAGCAGTACTTC
once	TRBV7-7	TRBJ2-7	13	NA	CASTQGPDYEQYF	TGTGCCAGCACCCAGGGGCCGGACTACGAGCAGTACTTC
NA	TRBV7-9	TRBJ2-5	16	NA	CASSALAEIPWETQYF	TGTGCCAGCAGCGCCTTAGCGGAGATCCCCTGGGAGACCCAGTACTTC
NA	TRBV18	TRBJ2-2	13	NA	CASSPRLGGELFF	TGTGCCAGCTCACCACGACTGGGCGGGGAGCTGTTTTTT
NA	TRBV2	TRBJ2-2	13	NA	CASSRDKAGELFF	TGTGCCAGCAGCCGGGACAAGGCCGGGGAGCTGTTTTTT
NA	TRBV11-2	TRBJ2-5	15	TRBD2	CASSFLAGARETQYF	TGTGCCAGCAGCTTCCTAGCGGGAGCCCGGGAGACCCAGTACTTC
NA	TRBV28	TRBJ1-5	15	NA	CASSFWGQSNGPQHF	TGTGCCAGCAGTTTTTGGGGACAATCTAACGGACCCCAGCATTTT
NA	TRBV2	TRBJ1-1	13	NA	CASSEGGYTEAFF	TGTGCCAGCAGTGAAGGGGGATACACTGAAGCTTTCTTT